These 8 T cell receptor beta chains were sequenced from one sample in a study of metastatic and nonmetastatic thyroid tumors. Through MiXCR, TCRdb re-clonotyped the PCR reads. The table has over 50,000 clones, roughly 30% seen once. Nobody among the patients had been given any treatment before thyroid surgery. Sequencing was carried out using blood. All receptors come from a female donor with papillary thyroid cancer or a benign thyroid nodule (not recorded which). Some clones in this sample may be carry-over from other donors' samples.

This clone was counted only a few times. The chain couples TRBV27 to TRBJ2-7; maybe TRBD2 (7 bases). This CDR3 has 15 residues. CDR1 and CDR2 from the germline V gene are MNHEY and SMNVEV (reference sequence). Trimming removed 3 bases at V and 1 base at J, with 13 bases between. The CDR3 sequence is CASSLAGARSYEQYF. The DNA for the CDR3 is TGTGCCAGCAGTTTGGCGGGGGCGAGATCCTACGAGCAGTACTTC.

In its sample, this clone was seen a few times. This sequence joins TRBV19 and TRBJ2-1; D ambiguous. The CDR3 has 14 amino acids. CDR1 and CDR2 (germline): LNHDA, SQIVND (reference sequence). V was cut by 4 bases and J by 0 bases, with 7 bases left in between. This chain's CDR3 is CASSNPSSYNEQFF. CDR3 nucleotides: TGTGCCAGTAGTAATCCGAGCTCCTACAATGAGCAGTTCTTC.

The chain carries TRBV7-8 and TRBJ1-2, with 7 bases matching TRBD1. CDR3 length equals 15 residues. The V gene end was trimmed by 1 base and the J gene end by 2 bases; junction bases not matched to a gene: 4. Germline V CDR1 and CDR2: SGHVS, FQNEAQ. The DNA for the CDR3 is TGTGCCAGCAGCTTAGTGCCAGGGGGAAACTATGGCTACACCTTC. Its protein product is CASSLVPGGNYGYTF.

This clone turned up a few times. The CDR3 DNA is TGTGCCAGCAGAATAAGGGTGGGGAATGAGCAGTTCTTC. This sequence encodes CASRIRVGNEQFF. The chain employs TRBV2 and TRBJ2-1; D is uncertain. V lost 6 bases and J 7 bases, leaving 13 bases between the germline ends. The CDR3 extends over 13 amino acids. CDR1 and CDR2 from the germline V gene are SNHLY and FYNNEI.

The table lists this clone with a few counts. This chain links TRBV6-6 with TRBJ2-2; 7 positions match TRBD2. After removal of 6 bases from V and 5 bases from J, the junction contained 12 bases not matched to a gene. Germline lookup yields CDR1 MNHNY and CDR2 SVGAGI (reference sequence). The CDR3 loop spans 16 amino acids. The CDR3 region is CASSPWGGAGTGELFF. For the CDR3, the DNA is TGTGCCAGCAGCCCCTGGGGGGGTGCAGGGACCGGGGAGCTGTTTTTT.

This clone is categorized as medium-sized. The V and J genes are TRBV6-2 or TRBV6-3 and TRBJ2-5; D perhaps matches TRBD2 (5 bases). There are 12 residues in the CDR3. Germline V CDR1 and CDR2: MNHEY, SVGEGT. Deletions cut 8 bases from V and 7 bases from J, with 14 bases between. CDR3 nucleotides: TGTGCCAGCGAAATGGGCCGGGGGACCCAGTACTTC. Protein sequence: CASEMGRGTQYF.

The V call is TRBV5-1, the J call TRBJ1-2, with D possibly matching TRBD1 (6 bases). The ends were cut back, 3 bases at V and 7 bases at J, with 22 bases in the middle. CDR3 length equals 16 residues. Germline values: CDR1 SGHRS, CDR2 YFSETQ. The CDR3, as DNA: TGCGCCAGCAGCTATCCGGGACACGAAAGAACAGGTGGCTACACCTTC. This sequence encodes CASSYPGHERTGGYTF.

The chain uses TRBV11-2 and TRBJ2-5, with 10 positions matching TRBD2. CDR1 is SGHAT, CDR2 FQNNGV, per germline. Trimming took 4 bases from V and 5 from J; bases not matched to a gene: 19. The CDR3 has 19 residues. CDR3 in amino acids: CASSSMTSGLAGARETQYF. The CDR3 bases are TGTGCCAGCAGCTCGATGACCTCAGGGCTAGCGGGAGCTAGGGAGACCCAGTACTTC.